Following are 27 T cell receptor beta chains from one sample sequenced in a study of blood T cell repertoires in COVID-19. Only in-frame clones appear in the TCRdb table, and some are missing; sequencing was by immunoSEQ multiplex PCR. The sample records more than 110,000 clones, roughly 80% being singletons. Sequenced material: PBMCs or T cells enriched from blood (not recorded which). Receptors originate from a woman between 50 and 59 years old who had recovered from COVID-19.

In this sample, this clone turned up a few times. V gene TRBV2 combines with J gene TRBJ1-1, with D maybe TRBD1 (6 bases). Trimming shortened V by 10 bases and J by 5 bases, and 20 bases separated the two germline ends. Germline CDR1 SNHLY, CDR2 FYNNEI. The CDR3 runs 14 residues. The CDR3: CATRGRTSGTEAFF. CDR3 bases: TGTGCCACCAGGGGCCGAACCTCGGGGACTGAAGCTTTCTTT. The complete variable domain, with remaining parts taken from reference TRBV2 and TRBJ1-1, reads EPEVTQTPSHQVTQMGQEVILRCVPISNHLYFYWYRQILGQKVEFLVSFYNNEISEKSEIFDDQFSVERPDGSNFTLKIRSTKLEDSAMYFCATRGRTSGTEAFFGQGTRLTVV.

The rearrangement joins TRBV3-1 (or the pseudogene TRBV3-2) to TRBJ2-5, with a weak D call TRBD1 (6 bases). V shed 1 base and J shed 5 bases, with 11 bases lying between them. CDR3 size: 14 residues. Germline V gives CDR1 LGHDT, CDR2 YNNKEL (reference sequence). This CDR3 is CASSQAGGGETQYF. The CDR3 DNA reads as TGTGCCAGCAGCCAAGCTGGGGGCGGTGAGACCCAGTACTTC.

V and J are TRBV7-9 and TRBJ2-7; 9 nucleotides match TRBD1. Germline loops: CDR1 SEHNR, CDR2 FQNEAQ (reference sequence). CDR3 size: 13 residues. Unmatched junction bases numbered 4, after V lost 5 bases and J lost 5 bases. The CDR3 nucleotides are TGTGCCAGCAGCCCCGGACAGGGGAACGAGCAGTACTTC. It codes for CASSPGQGNEQYF.

This chain uses TRBV24-1 with TRBJ1-2, with unresolved D. V lost 4 bases and J lost 8, with 19 bases in between. The CDR3 runs to 15 residues. Per the germline V gene, CDR1 is KGHDR and CDR2 is SFDVKD. The DNA for the CDR3 is TGTGCCACCAGTGAAGCGAAAGGGCCGACGGGAGGCTACACCTTC. Translated, it gives CATSEAKGPTGGYTF.

The chain links TRBV7-2 to TRBJ1-5; no definite D call. V was shortened by 2 bases and J by 7 bases, with 9 bases between the two germline ends. The CDR3 runs 13 residues. In germline, CDR1 is SGHTA, CDR2 FQGNSA. The CDR3 DNA reads as TGTGCCAGCAGCTTATCACCCGAGCAGCCCCAGCATTTT. It is translated as CASSLSPEQPQHF.

This clone has a handful of counts. This rearrangement joins TRBV19 to TRBJ2-2, with a tentative D call TRBD1 (6 bases). CDR3 length: 15 residues. Trimming shortened V by 1 base and J by 4 bases, and 10 bases separated the two germline ends. CDR1 and CDR2 from the germline V gene are LNHDA and SQIVND (reference sequence). CDR3 DNA: TGTGCCAGTAGTATAGGTACAGGGCCCACCGGGGAGCTGTTTTTT. Protein product: CASSIGTGPTGELFF.

In DNA, the CDR3 is TGTGCCAGCAGCGGAGGGGGACAGCACGGTTCACCCCTCCACTTT. It encodes CASSGGGQHGSPLHF. This chain joins TRBV9 and TRBJ1-6; 7 nucleotides agree with TRBD1. This CDR3 is built from 15 residues. Germline lookup yields CDR1 SGDLS and CDR2 YYNGEE. J gave up 9 bases and V 3 bases, and 9 bases lay outside the gene matches.

This chain joins TRBV5-1 and TRBJ1-2, with unresolved D. The length of the CDR3 is 15 residues. Germline-derived CDR1 and CDR2 are SGHRS and YFSETQ. Between the trimmed V and J ends, which lost 4 bases and 5 bases, there was a span of 18 bases. CDR3 nucleotide sequence: TGCGCCAGCAGCGTGTCAGGAACATCGGGGTATGGCTACACCTTC. This encodes CASSVSGTSGYGYTF.

The gene calls are TRBV5-4 and TRBJ1-6; D ambiguous. V lost 0 bases and J lost 8, with 15 bases in between. In germline, CDR1 is SGHNT, CDR2 YYREEE (reference sequence). CDR3 length: 16 amino acids. CDR3 sequence (DNA): TGTGCCAGCAGCTTGGAGCCAGGTCGGCTATATTCACCCCTCCACTTT. It is translated as CASSLEPGRLYSPLHF.

This clone was observed a few times. The V call is TRBV11-2, the J call TRBJ1-2; no firm D call. CDR1 is SGHAT, CDR2 FQNNGV, per germline. The CDR3 is 10 amino acids. The V end lost 5 bases, the J end lost 8 bases, and 6 bases lay between the germline ends. The CDR3 nucleotides read TGTGCCAGCAGCCCCGTCGGCTACACCTTC. It yields the protein CASSPVGYTF.

The chain recombines TRBV29-1 with TRBJ2-5; the D gene is possibly TRBD2 (6 bases). Deletions cut 3 bases from V and 4 bases from J, with 9 bases between. Germline CDR1 reads SQVTM; CDR2 reads ANQGSEA. This CDR3 comprises 12 residues. The DNA for the CDR3 is TGCAGCGTTGATATGGGGGGAGAGACCCAGTACTTC. Its translation is CSVDMGGETQYF.

V gene TRBV9 combines with J gene TRBJ1-1, with TRBD1 matching over 8 bases. CDR3 length: 14 residues. Germline CDR1 is SGDLS and CDR2 is YYNGEE. The trim removed 4 bases at V and 1 base at J, leaving 3 bases unmatched. The CDR3 nucleotides are TGTGCCAGCAGCATCGACAGGGGGAACACTGAAGCTTTCTTT. Translating gives CASSIDRGNTEAFF.

The CDR3 DNA reads as TGTGCCAGCAGCCTGTTAGCGGGGGACTACAATGAGCAGTTCTTC. Its translation: CASSLLAGDYNEQFF. V gene TRBV3-1 (or the pseudogene TRBV3-2) combines with J gene TRBJ2-1, with 9 bases lining up with TRBD2. V was clipped by 4 bases and J by 3 bases; unmatched bases: 4. The CDR3 covers 15 residues. Germline V gives CDR1 LGHDT, CDR2 YNNKEL (reference sequence).

This clone has a single count. The rearrangement uses TRBV12-3 or TRBV12-4 and TRBJ1-1; possibly TRBD1 for D (5 bases). Trimming took off 6 bases at V and 3 bases at J, with 11 bases between the two ends. The CDR3 covers 13 residues. CDR3 bases: TGTGCCAGCAGCTTACGGGGGGACACTGAAGCTTTCTTT. It specifies CASSLRGDTEAFF.

The chain employs TRBV19 and TRBJ2-1, with a tentative D call TRBD1 (5 bases). The V end was cut by 5 bases, the J end by 7 bases, with 12 bases between. The CDR3 loop spans 13 amino acids. CDR1 is LNHDA and CDR2 is SQIVND in the germline V gene (reference sequence). The DNA for the CDR3 is TGTGCCAGTAGTCTCGCTACAGGTAATGAGCAGTTCTTC. This encodes CASSLATGNEQFF.

The chain is built from TRBV5-1 and TRBJ1-1, with no clear D. Germline V lookup: CDR1 SGHRS, CDR2 YFSETQ. V dropped 4 bases and J dropped 4 bases, with 14 bases sitting between them. This CDR3 contains 14 residues. CDR3 residues: CASSTPSASTEAFF. For the CDR3, the DNA is TGCGCCAGCAGCACCCCATCCGCCAGCACTGAAGCTTTCTTT.

The chain has TRBV5-1 and TRBJ1-3, with D possibly TRBD1 on 6 matching bases. This CDR3 has 17 amino acids. With 2 bases removed from V and 0 bases from J, the gap between germline ends came to 15 bases. Germline assignment: CDR1 SGHRS and CDR2 YFSETQ. CDR3 sequence: CASSFNLRTASGNTIYF. The CDR3 nucleotides are TGCGCCAGCAGCTTTAACCTCAGGACAGCCTCTGGAAACACCATATATTTT.

The V gene is TRBV19, the J gene TRBJ2-1; D is perhaps TRBD2 (6 bases). The CDR3 covers 15 residues. Deletions cut 7 bases from V and 9 bases from J, with 22 bases between. From germline, CDR1 is LNHDA and CDR2 SQIVND (reference sequence). CDR3 nucleotide sequence: TGTGCCAGTACCCGCGGGGCGGGGAGCGGTGGTGAGCAGTTCTTC. Translation gives CASTRGAGSGGEQFF.

The gene calls are TRBV29-1 and TRBJ2-3; a weak D match, TRBD1 (7 bases). In germline, CDR1 is SQVTM, CDR2 ANQGSEA. V was pared by 5 bases and J by 0 bases, with 12 bases between. The CDR3 totals 14 residues. The CDR3 spells CSVRRGLSTDTQYF. CDR3 in DNA: TGCAGCGTTAGGAGGGGGCTTAGCACAGATACGCAGTATTTT.

J is TRBJ1-2 and V is TRBV6-5; 8 positions match TRBD1. CDR1 is MNHEY, CDR2 SVGAGI, per germline. CDR3 length equals 15 residues. V lost 6 bases and J lost 0; bases outside the gene matches: 6. Here the CDR3 DNA reads TGTGCCAGCAGCCGGAGGGACAGGACTAACTATGGCTACACCTTC. Translating gives CASSRRDRTNYGYTF.

The J gene is TRBJ1-3, the V gene TRBV19; tentatively, D is TRBD1 (5 bases). The CDR3 runs 15 residues. Per germline, CDR1 LNHDA and CDR2 SQIVND (reference sequence). Between the trimmed V and J ends, which lost 4 bases and 2 bases, there was a span of 12 bases. CDR3 DNA: TGTGCCAGTAGTAGACCACAGGCCCCTGGAAACACCATATATTTT. It codes for CASSRPQAPGNTIYF.

The rearrangement links TRBV6-5 to TRBJ1-2, with 9 bases that match TRBD1. The CDR3 is 14 residues long. Trimming cost V 6 bases and J 8 bases; bases outside gene matches: 10. The germline V gene encodes CDR1 MNHEY and CDR2 SVGAGI. DNA for the CDR3: TGTGCCAGCAGCCTTTGGACAGGGGAGGGGGGCTACACCTTC. It yields the protein CASSLWTGEGGYTF.

This chain links TRBV6-4 with TRBJ2-1, with 7 nucleotides matching TRBD1. V lost 4 bases, J lost 3 bases, and 0 bases stayed unmatched. Germline V gene sequence: CDR1 MRHNA, CDR2 SNTAGT. This CDR3 comprises 13 residues. In DNA form, the CDR3 reads TGTGCCAGCAGTGCAGGGGGCTACAATGAGCAGTTCTTC. As protein: CASSAGGYNEQFF.

This chain joins TRBV10-2 and TRBJ1-2; 7 bases map to TRBD1. V shed 0 bases, J shed 2 bases, and the junction held 9 bases outside the gene matches. This CDR3 has 17 residues. CDR1 WSHSY and CDR2 SAAADI come from the germline V gene. CDR3 loop: CASSESVRGHKNYGYTF. DNA of the CDR3: TGCGCCAGCAGTGAGTCGGTTAGGGGGCATAAGAACTATGGCTACACCTTC.

The rearrangement links TRBV10-3 to TRBJ1-2; TRBD1 matches 9 bases. The CDR3 loop spans 14 amino acids. CDR1 and CDR2 from the germline V gene are ENHRY and SYGVKD. V was clipped by 4 bases and J by 4 bases; unmatched bases: 4. The CDR3 here is CAISGQGDLYGYTF. The CDR3 DNA reads TGTGCCATCAGTGGACAGGGGGATCTCTATGGCTACACCTTC.

This clone was picked up one time. V gene TRBV10-3 combines with J gene TRBJ2-5; 9 bases align to TRBD2. The length of the CDR3 is 14 residues. Germline V gene data show CDR1 as ENHRY and CDR2 as SYGVKD. V trimming: 10 bases; J trimming: 7 bases; junction bases outside the gene matches: 13. The CDR3 coding sequence is TGTGCCACAAGGGGCCCCCTTAGCGGGGGGACCCAGTACTTC. It translates to CATRGPLSGGTQYF.

This clone was counted a few times. The chain uses TRBV18 and TRBJ2-5; 7 bases map to TRBD1. CDR1 is KGHSH, CDR2 LQKENI, per germline. The length of the CDR3 is 14 residues. V shed 3 bases, J shed 3 bases, and the junction held 4 bases outside the gene matches. In nucleotides, the CDR3 is TGTGCCAGCTCACCCCGACAGGGAGAAGAGACCCAGTACTTC. Translated: CASSPRQGEETQYF.